One TCR beta chain is described in this entry. V gave up 2 bases and J gave up 4 bases, with 12 bases separating them. CDR3 length equals 15 residues. CDR1 and CDR2 (germline): SGHRS, YFSETQ. This record comes from a study of T cells in Graves' hyperthyroidism and ophthalmopathy. Study-wide context: The blood sample was taken at first diagnosis, before treatment began.

Graves' hyperthyroidism was deemed stable absent ophthalmopathy progression within 18 months. Diagnosing involved the use of clinical symptoms, serum thyroxine and TRAb, thyroid ultrasound and orbital computed tomography. Fresh peripheral blood, about 9.6 ml, yielded the PBMCs. TCR beta CDR3 region amplification was performed from RNA transcripts. A set of HTBI primers served as the primers for a first-round RT-PCR of the TCR CDR3. TCRdb fed the multiplex PCR reads into MiXCR, producing one record per CDR3 protein. Of some 560,000 distinct CDR3 sequences in the sample, approximately 15% were seen once.

Sequencing used blood. The TCR was taken from a middle-aged woman with Graves' hyperthyroidism. The V gene is TRBV5-1, the J gene TRBJ2-2; D call uncertain. CDR3 protein: CASSLSDRPTGELFF. CDR3 nucleotide sequence: TGCGCCAGCAGCTTATCAGACCGTCCCACCGGGGAGCTGTTTTTT. Supplemented by reference TRBV5-1 and TRBJ2-2, the full variable domain reads KAGVTQTPRYLIKTRGQQVTLSCSPISGHRSVSWYQQTPGQGLQFLFEYFSETQRNKGNFPGRFSGRQFSNSRSEMNVSTLELGDSALYLCASSLSDRPTGELFFGEGSRLTVL.